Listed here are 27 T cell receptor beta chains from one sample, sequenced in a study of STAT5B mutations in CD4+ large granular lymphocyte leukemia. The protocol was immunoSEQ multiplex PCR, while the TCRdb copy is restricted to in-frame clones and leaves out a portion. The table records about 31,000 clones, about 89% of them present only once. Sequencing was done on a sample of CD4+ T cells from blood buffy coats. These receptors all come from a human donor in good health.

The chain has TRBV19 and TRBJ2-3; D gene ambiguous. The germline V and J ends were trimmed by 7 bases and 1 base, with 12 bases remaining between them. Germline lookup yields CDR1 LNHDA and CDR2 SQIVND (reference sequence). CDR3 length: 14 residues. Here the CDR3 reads CASKRLPGTDTQYF. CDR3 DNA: TGTGCCAGTAAGAGGCTGCCGGGCACAGATACGCAGTATTTT.

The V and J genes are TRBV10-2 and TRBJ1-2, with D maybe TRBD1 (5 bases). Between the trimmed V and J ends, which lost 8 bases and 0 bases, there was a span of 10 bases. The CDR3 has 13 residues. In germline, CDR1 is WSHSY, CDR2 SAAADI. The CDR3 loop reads CASWGSPNYGYTF. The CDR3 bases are TGCGCCAGCTGGGGCAGTCCTAACTATGGCTACACCTTC.

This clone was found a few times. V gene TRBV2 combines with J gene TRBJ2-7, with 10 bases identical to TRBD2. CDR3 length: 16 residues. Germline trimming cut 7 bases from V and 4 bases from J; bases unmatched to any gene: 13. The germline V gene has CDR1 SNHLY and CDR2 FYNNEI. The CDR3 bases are TGTGCCAGCACTAATACTCTAGCGGGAGTTCCATACGAGCAGTACTTC. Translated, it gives CASTNTLAGVPYEQYF.

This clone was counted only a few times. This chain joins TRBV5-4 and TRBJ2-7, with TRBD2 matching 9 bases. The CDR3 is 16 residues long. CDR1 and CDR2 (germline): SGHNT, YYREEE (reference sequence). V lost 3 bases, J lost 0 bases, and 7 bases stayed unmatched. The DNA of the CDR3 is TGTGCCAGCAGCTGGGGGCTAGCGGGGAGCTCCTACGAGCAGTACTTC. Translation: CASSWGLAGSSYEQYF.

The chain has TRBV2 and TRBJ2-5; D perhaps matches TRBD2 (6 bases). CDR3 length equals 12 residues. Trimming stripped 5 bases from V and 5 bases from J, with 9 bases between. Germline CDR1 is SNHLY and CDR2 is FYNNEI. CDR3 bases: TGTGCCAGCAGTTTGGAGGGGGAGACCCAGTACTTC. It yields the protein CASSLEGETQYF.

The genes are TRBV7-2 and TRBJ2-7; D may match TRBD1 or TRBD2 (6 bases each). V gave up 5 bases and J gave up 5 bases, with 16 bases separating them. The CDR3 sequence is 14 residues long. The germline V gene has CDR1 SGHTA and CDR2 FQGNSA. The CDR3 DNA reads TGTGCCAGCAGCCCCAGTGGGGGGCCCAACGAGCAGTACTTC. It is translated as CASSPSGGPNEQYF.

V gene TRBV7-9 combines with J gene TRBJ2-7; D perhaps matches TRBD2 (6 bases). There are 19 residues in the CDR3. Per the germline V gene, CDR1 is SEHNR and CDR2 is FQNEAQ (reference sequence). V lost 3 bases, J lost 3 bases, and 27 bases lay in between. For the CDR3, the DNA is TGTGCCAGCAGCTTCCCCTGGGATAGCGGCCACGGTGGGGTCTACGAGCAGTACTTC. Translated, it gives CASSFPWDSGHGGVYEQYF.

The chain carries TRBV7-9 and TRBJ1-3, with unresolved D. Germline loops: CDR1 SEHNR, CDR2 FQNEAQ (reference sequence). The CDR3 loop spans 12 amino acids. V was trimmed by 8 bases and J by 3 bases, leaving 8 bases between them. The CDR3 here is CASAVDGNTIYF. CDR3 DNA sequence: TGTGCCAGCGCCGTCGATGGAAACACCATATATTTT.

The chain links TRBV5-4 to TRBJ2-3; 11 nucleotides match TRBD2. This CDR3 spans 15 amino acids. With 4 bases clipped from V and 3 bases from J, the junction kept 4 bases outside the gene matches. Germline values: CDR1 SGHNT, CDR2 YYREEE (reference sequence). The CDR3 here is CASSPGTSGTDTQYF. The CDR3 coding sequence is TGTGCCAGCAGCCCCGGGACTAGCGGAACAGATACGCAGTATTTT.

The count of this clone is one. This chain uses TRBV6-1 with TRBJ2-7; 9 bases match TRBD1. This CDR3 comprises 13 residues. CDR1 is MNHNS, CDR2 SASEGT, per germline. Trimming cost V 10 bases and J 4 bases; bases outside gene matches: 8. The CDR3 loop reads CATGQGLVYEQYF. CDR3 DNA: TGTGCCACTGGACAGGGGTTGGTGTACGAGCAGTACTTC.

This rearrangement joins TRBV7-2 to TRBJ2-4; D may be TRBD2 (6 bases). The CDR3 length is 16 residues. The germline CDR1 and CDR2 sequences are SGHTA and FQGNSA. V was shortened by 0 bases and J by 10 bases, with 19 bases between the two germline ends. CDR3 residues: CASSLALVRDFPIQYF. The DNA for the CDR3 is TGTGCCAGCAGCTTAGCTTTAGTACGGGACTTCCCGATTCAGTACTTC. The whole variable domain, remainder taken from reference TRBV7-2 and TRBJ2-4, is GAGVSQSPSNKVTEKGKDVELRCDPISGHTALYWYRQSLGQGLEFLIYFQGNSAPDKSGLPSDRFSAERTGGSVSTLTIQRTQQEDSAVYLCASSLALVRDFPIQYFGAGTRLSVL.

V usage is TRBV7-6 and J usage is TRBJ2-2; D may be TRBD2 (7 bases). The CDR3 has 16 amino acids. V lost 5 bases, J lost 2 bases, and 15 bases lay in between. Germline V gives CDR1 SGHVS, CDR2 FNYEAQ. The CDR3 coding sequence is TGTGCCAGCAGCGTCCTGGGAGGGGGTAACACCGGGGAGCTGTTTTTT. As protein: CASSVLGGGNTGELFF.

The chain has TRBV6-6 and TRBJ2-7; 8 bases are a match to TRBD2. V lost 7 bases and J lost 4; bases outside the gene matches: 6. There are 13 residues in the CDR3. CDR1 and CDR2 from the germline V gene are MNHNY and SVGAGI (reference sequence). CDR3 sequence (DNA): TGTGCCAGCAACGCGGGAGGAACGTACGAGCAGTACTTC. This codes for CASNAGGTYEQYF.

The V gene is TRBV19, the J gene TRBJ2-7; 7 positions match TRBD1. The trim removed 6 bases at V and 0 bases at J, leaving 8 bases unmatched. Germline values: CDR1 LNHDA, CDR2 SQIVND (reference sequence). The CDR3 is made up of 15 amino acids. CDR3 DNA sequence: TGTGCCAGTAGCCCGGTCGCAGGGGGCTCCTACGAGCAGTACTTC. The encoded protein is CASSPVAGGSYEQYF.

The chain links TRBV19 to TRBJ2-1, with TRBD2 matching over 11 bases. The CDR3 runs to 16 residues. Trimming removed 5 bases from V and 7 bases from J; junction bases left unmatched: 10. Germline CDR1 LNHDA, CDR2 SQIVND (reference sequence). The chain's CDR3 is CASSSQLAGGPNEQFF. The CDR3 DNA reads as TGTGCCAGTAGTTCCCAATTAGCGGGAGGGCCGAATGAGCAGTTCTTC.

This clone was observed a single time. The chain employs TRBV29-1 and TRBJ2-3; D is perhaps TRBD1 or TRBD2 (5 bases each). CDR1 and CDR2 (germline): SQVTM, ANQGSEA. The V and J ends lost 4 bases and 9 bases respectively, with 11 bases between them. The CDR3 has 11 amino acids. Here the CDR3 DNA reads TGCAGCGTTGGGGACGGGACCACGCAGTATTTT. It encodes CSVGDGTTQYF.

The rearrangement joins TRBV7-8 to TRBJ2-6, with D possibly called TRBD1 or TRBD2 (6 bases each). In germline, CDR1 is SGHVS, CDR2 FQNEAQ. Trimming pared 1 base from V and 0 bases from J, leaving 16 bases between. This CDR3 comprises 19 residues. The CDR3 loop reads CASSLVFGGGFSGANVLTF. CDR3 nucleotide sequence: TGTGCCAGCAGCTTAGTTTTTGGAGGGGGATTCTCTGGGGCCAACGTCCTGACTTTC.

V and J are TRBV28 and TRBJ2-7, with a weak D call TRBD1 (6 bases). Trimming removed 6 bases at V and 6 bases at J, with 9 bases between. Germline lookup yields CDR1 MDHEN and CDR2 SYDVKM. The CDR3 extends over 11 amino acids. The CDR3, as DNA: TGTGCCAGCAGAGCAGGGGTCGAGCAGTACTTC. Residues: CASRAGVEQYF.

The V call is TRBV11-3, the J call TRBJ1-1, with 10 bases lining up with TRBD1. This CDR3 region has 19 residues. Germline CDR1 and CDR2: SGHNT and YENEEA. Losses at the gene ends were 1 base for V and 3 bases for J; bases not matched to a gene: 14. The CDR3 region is CASSLGNRDRGTRDTEAFF. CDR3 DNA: TGTGCCAGCAGCTTAGGGAACCGGGACAGGGGTACCCGGGACACTGAAGCTTTCTTT.

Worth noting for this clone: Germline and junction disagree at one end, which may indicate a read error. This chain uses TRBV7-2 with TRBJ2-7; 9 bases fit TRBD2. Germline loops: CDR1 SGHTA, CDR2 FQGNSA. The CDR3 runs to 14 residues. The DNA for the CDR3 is TGTGCCAGCACCTTACCCAGCGGGAGGCACGAGCAGTACTTC. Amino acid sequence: CASTLPSGRHEQYF.

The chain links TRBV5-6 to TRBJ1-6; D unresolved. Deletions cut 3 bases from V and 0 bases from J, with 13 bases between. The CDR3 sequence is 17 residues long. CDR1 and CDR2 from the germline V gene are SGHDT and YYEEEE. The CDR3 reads CASSWSSPSSYNSPLHF. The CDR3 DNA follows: TGTGCCAGCAGCTGGTCAAGTCCGAGCTCCTATAATTCACCCCTCCACTTT.

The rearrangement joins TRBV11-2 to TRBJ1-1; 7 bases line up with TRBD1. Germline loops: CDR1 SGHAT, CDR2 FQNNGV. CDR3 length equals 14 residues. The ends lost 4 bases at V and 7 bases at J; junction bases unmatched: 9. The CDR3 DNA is TGTGCCAGCAGCTATCAGCCGACAGGGAATGAAGCTTTCTTT. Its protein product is CASSYQPTGNEAFF.

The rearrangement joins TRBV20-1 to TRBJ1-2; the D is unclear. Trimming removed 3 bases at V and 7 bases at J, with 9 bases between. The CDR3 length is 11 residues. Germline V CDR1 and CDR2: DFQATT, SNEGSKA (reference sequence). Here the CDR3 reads CSARRSGGYTF. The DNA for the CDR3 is TGCAGTGCTAGGCGGTCAGGTGGCTACACCTTC.

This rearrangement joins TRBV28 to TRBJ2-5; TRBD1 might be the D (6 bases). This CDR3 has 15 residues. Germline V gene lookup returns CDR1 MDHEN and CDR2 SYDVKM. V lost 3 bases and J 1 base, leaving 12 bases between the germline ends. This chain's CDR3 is CASSFRGPLQETQYF. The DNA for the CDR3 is TGTGCCAGCAGTTTCAGGGGTCCCCTCCAAGAGACCCAGTACTTC.

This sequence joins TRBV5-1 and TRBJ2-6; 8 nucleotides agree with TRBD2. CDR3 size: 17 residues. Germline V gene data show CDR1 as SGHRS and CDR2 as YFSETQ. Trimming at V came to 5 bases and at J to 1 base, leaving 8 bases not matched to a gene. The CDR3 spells CASRPGGVGSGANVLTF. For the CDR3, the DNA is TGCGCCAGCAGGCCCGGGGGGGTTGGGTCTGGGGCCAACGTCCTGACTTTC. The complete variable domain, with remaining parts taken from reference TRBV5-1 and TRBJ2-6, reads KAGVTQTPRYLIKTRGQQVTLSCSPISGHRSVSWYQQTPGQGLQFLFEYFSETQRNKGNFPGRFSGRQFSNSRSEMNVSTLELGDSALYLCASRPGGVGSGANVLTFGAGSRLTVL.

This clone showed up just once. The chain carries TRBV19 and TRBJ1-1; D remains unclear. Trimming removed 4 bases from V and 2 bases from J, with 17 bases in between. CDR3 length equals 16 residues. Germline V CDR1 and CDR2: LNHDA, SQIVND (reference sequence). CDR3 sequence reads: CASSRGPPALNTEAFF. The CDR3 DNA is TGTGCCAGTAGTAGAGGACCGCCCGCTCTCAACACTGAAGCTTTCTTT. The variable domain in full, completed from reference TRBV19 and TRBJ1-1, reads DGGITQSPKYLFRKEGQNVTLSCEQNLNHDAMYWYRQDPGQGLRLIYYSQIVNDFQKGDIAEGYSVSREKKESFPLTVTSAQKNPTAFYLCASSRGPPALNTEAFFGQGTRLTVV.

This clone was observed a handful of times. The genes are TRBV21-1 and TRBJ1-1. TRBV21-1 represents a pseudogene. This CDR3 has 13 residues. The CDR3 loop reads CASSKGANTEAFF. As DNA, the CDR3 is TGTGCCAGCAGCAAAGGAGCGAACACTGAAGCTTTCTTT.